These T cell receptor beta chains were read from a single sample in a study of identical twins. Using its own MiXCR run on the 5' RACE reads, TCRdb lists one record per CDR3 protein. The table shows roughly 720,000 distinct CDR3 sequences, with around a sixth occurring only once. These data were also reused for a study on T cells expressing NK-cell markers.

The sequencing input was PBMCs. These TCRs come from a young woman in good health. Each CDR3 is given with its conserved first and last residue. The D gene is left open where the match is weak. Size is stated for part of the rows, as once, few or many counts, or as a class when the clone is expanded.

V gene	clone size	J gene	D gene	CDR3 protein	CDR3 DNA
TRBV20-1	few	TRBJ1-2	.	CSALRAENNYGYTF	TGCAGTGCTTTGCGGGCCGAGAATAACTATGGCTACACCTTC
TRBV5-1	.	TRBJ2-3	TRBD2	CASSLGLGQPSGGTDTQYF	TGCGCCAGCAGCCTGGGCTTGGGGCAACCTAGCGGGGGCACAGATACGCAGTATTTT
TRBV5-6	.	TRBJ2-2	.	CASSLLGGGGELFF	TGTGCCAGCAGCTTGCTGGGGGGCGGCGGGGAGCTGTTTTTT
TRBV11-3	.	TRBJ2-5	.	CASSSGQTPETQYF	TGTGCCAGCAGCTCTGGACAGACCCCAGAGACCCAGTACTTC
TRBV19	.	TRBJ2-3	.	CASRLEGTDTQYF	TGTGCCAGTAGGTTGGAGGGAACAGATACGCAGTATTTT
TRBV9	.	TRBJ2-7	.	CASSGGNSNEQYF	TGTGCCAGCAGCGGTGGGAACAGTAACGAGCAGTACTTC
TRBV18	.	TRBJ2-1	TRBD2	CASSPSQGLGGFYNEQFF	TGTGCCAGCTCACCATCGCAGGGACTAGGGGGTTTCTACAATGAGCAGTTCTTC
TRBV7-2	.	TRBJ1-2	.	CASSIGTPYGYTF	TGTGCCAGCAGCATCGGGACACCGTATGGCTACACCTTC
TRBV5-1	.	TRBJ2-7	.	CASSLGRAVYGEQYF	TGCGCCAGCAGCTTGGGGAGGGCTGTGTATGGCGAGCAGTACTTC
TRBV10-3	.	TRBJ2-3	.	CAISHYTQSTDTQYF	TGTGCCATCAGTCATTACACCCAAAGCACAGATACGCAGTATTTT
TRBV9	few	TRBJ2-5	.	CASSPGEASSQETQYF	TGTGCCAGCAGCCCTGGGGAGGCCAGTTCACAAGAGACCCAGTACTTC
TRBV12-3/TRBV12-4	few	TRBJ2-1	TRBD2	CASSPRLAVTYNEQFF	TGTGCCAGCAGTCCCCGACTAGCGGTGACCTACAATGAGCAGTTCTTC
TRBV5-8	.	TRBJ1-2	.	CASTLTPNYGYTF	TGTGCCAGCACCCTCACACCTAACTATGGCTACACCTTC
TRBV12-5	.	TRBJ2-7	.	CASGLVPTAEQYF	TGTGCTAGTGGTTTGGTTCCAACAGCTGAGCAGTACTTC
TRBV27	few	TRBJ2-2	TRBD1	CASSPRTGWGTGELFF	TGTGCCAGCAGTCCTCGGACAGGGTGGGGCACCGGGGAGCTGTTTTTT
TRBV10-3	.	TRBJ2-3	.	CAITPGFFTDTQYF	TGTGCCATCACCCCGGGGTTCTTCACAGATACGCAGTATTTT
TRBV5-1	many	TRBJ2-7	.	CASRMAPLYEQYF	TGCGCCAGCAGGATGGCCCCTCTCTACGAGCAGTACTTC
TRBV20-1	.	TRBJ2-1	TRBD2	CRAGTSDEQFF	TGCAGAGCCGGGACTAGCGATGAGCAGTTCTTC
TRBV10-3	.	TRBJ1-4	TRBD1	CAISDGTGGEKLFF	TGTGCCATCAGCGACGGGACAGGGGGTGAAAAACTGTTTTTT
TRBV11-1	few	TRBJ2-6	.	CASSLERTLLSSGANVLTF	TGTGCCAGCAGCTTAGAGAGGACCCTCCTGAGCTCTGGGGCCAACGTCCTGACTTTC
TRBV5-6	.	TRBJ2-7	.	CASSQIGGYYEQYF	TGTGCCAGCAGCCAGATTGGTGGCTACTACGAGCAGTACTTC
TRBV12-3/TRBV12-4	few	TRBJ2-1	TRBD2	CASSLGLAMYNEQFF	TGTGCCAGCAGTCTGGGACTAGCTATGTACAATGAGCAGTTCTTC
TRBV7-9	.	TRBJ2-1	TRBD2	CASSPQLAGAYNEQFF	TGTGCCAGCAGCCCACAACTAGCGGGAGCATACAATGAGCAGTTCTTC
TRBV6-2/TRBV6-3	few	TRBJ2-7	TRBD2	CASSYAGAASQYF	TGTGCCAGCAGTTATGCGGGAGCTGCCTCGCAGTACTTC
TRBV20-1	few	TRBJ2-7	TRBD1	CSAYALQGANYEQYF	TGCAGTGCATACGCCTTACAGGGGGCGAACTACGAGCAGTACTTC
TRBV20-1	.	TRBJ2-3	.	CSARDYSRWRSDTQYF	TGCAGTGCTAGAGATTATAGCAGGTGGAGGTCAGATACGCAGTATTTT
TRBV6-1	few	TRBJ1-4	TRBD1	CASSPMEGASNEKLFF	TGTGCCAGCAGTCCGATGGAGGGGGCTTCTAATGAAAAACTGTTTTTT
TRBV20-1	.	TRBJ2-5	.	CSASHPKETQYF	TGCAGTGCTAGCCATCCCAAAGAGACCCAGTACTTC
TRBV14	.	TRBJ2-7	TRBD2	CASSHKSGRGEQYF	TGTGCCAGCAGCCACAAAAGCGGGAGGGGCGAGCAGTACTTC
TRBV21-1	few	TRBJ2-7	.	CALEVGTSIRSEQYF	TGTGCCCTCGAGGTTGGGACTAGCATTAGGAGCGAGCAGTACTTC
TRBV20-1	many	TRBJ1-4	.	CSAFDVTTNEKLFF	TGCAGTGCTTTCGACGTTACAACTAATGAAAAACTGTTTTTT
TRBV3-1	.	TRBJ1-1	.	CASKRVQRDTEAFF	TGTGCCAGCAAGCGAGTGCAGAGAGACACTGAAGCTTTCTTT
TRBV20-1	.	TRBJ1-4	.	CSARDLGASNEKLFF	TGCAGTGCTAGAGATTTAGGGGCTAGTAATGAAAAACTGTTTTTT
TRBV5-5	few	TRBJ1-5	.	CASSLEGVDQPQHF	TGTGCCAGCAGCTTGGAAGGGGTGGATCAGCCCCAGCATTTT
TRBV15	many	TRBJ2-1	.	CATSRGPGTPSNEQFF	TGTGCCACCAGCAGAGGGCCAGGCACCCCCTCCAATGAGCAGTTCTTC
TRBV5-1	.	TRBJ2-3	.	CACSQGDITDTQYF	TGCGCCTGCAGCCAAGGGGACATCACAGATACGCAGTATTTT
TRBV20-1	few	TRBJ2-3	TRBD2	CSARRTSGTADTQYF	TGCAGTGCTCGCCGGACTAGCGGGACGGCAGATACGCAGTATTTT
TRBV15	.	TRBJ2-2	.	CATSRDNRPYTGELFF	TGTGCCACCAGCAGAGATAACAGGCCCTACACCGGGGAGCTGTTTTTT
TRBV10-3	.	TRBJ2-6	.	CATASSGANVLTF	TGTGCCACCGCTTCCTCTGGGGCCAACGTCCTGACTTTC
TRBV7-6	.	TRBJ2-2	.	CASSLDPGTGELFF	TGTGCCAGCAGCTTAGATCCAGGGACCGGGGAGCTGTTTTTT
TRBV12-3/TRBV12-4	few	TRBJ2-1	TRBD2	CASRIAGGNNEQFF	TGTGCCAGCAGGATAGCGGGGGGAAACAATGAGCAGTTCTTC
TRBV20-1	.	TRBJ2-7	TRBD2	CSAPWAGGSSYEQYF	TGCAGTGCTCCTTGGGCGGGAGGGAGTTCCTACGAGCAGTACTTC
TRBV5-1	.	TRBJ1-1	TRBD1	CASSGGTGKNTEAFF	TGCGCCAGCAGCGGTGGGACAGGGAAGAACACTGAAGCTTTCTTT
TRBV12-3/TRBV12-4	.	TRBJ2-7	.	CASSLGARGLYEQYF	TGTGCCAGCAGTTTAGGAGCCAGGGGCCTCTACGAGCAGTACTTC
TRBV6-1	.	TRBJ2-5	.	CASSRPGSSQETQYF	TGTGCCAGCAGTCGTCCAGGGTCTAGTCAAGAGACCCAGTACTTC
TRBV10-1	.	TRBJ2-1	.	CASETYNSYNEQFF	TGCGCCAGTGAAACATATAACTCCTACAATGAGCAGTTCTTC
TRBV5-1	.	TRBJ2-7	TRBD2	CASSLEREGYEQYF	TGCGCCAGCAGCTTGGAACGGGAGGGGTACGAGCAGTACTTC
TRBV27	.	TRBJ2-1	.	CASSYPPGGEQFF	TGTGCCAGCAGTTATCCTCCTGGAGGGGAGCAGTTCTTC
TRBV7-3	few	TRBJ1-6	.	CASSLTTGLSPLHF	TGTGCCAGCAGCTTAACTACAGGGCTTTCACCCCTCCACTTT